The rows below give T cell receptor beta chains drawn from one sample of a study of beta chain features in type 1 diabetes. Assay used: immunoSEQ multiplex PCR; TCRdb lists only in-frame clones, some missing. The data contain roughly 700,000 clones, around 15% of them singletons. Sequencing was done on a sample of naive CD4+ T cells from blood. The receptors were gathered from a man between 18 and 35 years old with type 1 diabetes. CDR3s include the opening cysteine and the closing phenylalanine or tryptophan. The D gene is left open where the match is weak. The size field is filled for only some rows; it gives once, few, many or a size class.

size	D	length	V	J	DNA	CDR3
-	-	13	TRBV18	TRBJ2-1	TGTGCCAGCTCACCACCGGTAATCCATGAGCAGTTCTTC	CASSPPVIHEQFF
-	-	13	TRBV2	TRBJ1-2	TGTGCCAGCAGTGATCGTAATAACTATGGCTACACCTTC	CASSDRNNYGYTF
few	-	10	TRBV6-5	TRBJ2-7	TGTGGAAGGGGGACCTACGAGCAGTACTTC	CGRGTYEQYF
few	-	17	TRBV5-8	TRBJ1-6	TGTGCCAGCAGCTTCCTCCTTCGGCAAGGGGATAATTCACCCCTCCACTTT	CASSFLLRQGDNSPLHF
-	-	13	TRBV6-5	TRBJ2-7	TGTGCCAGCAGTTTAACATGGAACTACGAGCAGTACTTC	CASSLTWNYEQYF
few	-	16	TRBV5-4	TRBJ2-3	TGTGCCAGCAGCTCCATTGGGTCTGGGGTCACAGATACGCAGTATTTT	CASSSIGSGVTDTQYF
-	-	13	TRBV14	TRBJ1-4	TGTGCCAGCAGCAAAGGACACTTTGAAAAACTGTTTTTT	CASSKGHFEKLFF
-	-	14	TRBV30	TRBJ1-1	TGTGCCTGGAGTGCATACCGTATGAACACTGAAGCTTTCTTT	CAWSAYRMNTEAFF
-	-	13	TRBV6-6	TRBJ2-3	TGTGCCAGCACTACCACTAGCACAGATACGCAGTATTTT	CASTTTSTDTQYF
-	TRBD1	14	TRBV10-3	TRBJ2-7	TGTGCCATCAGTGAACAGGGGGACTCCTACGAGCAGTACTTC	CAISEQGDSYEQYF
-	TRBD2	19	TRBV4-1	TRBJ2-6	TGCGCCAGCAGCCAAGAGGCTAGCGGGTTCTTCTCTGGGGCCAACGTCCTGACTTTC	CASSQEASGFFSGANVLTF
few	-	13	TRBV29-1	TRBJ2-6	TGCAGCGTTGACCTCTCTGGGGCCAACGTCCTGACTTTC	CSVDLSGANVLTF
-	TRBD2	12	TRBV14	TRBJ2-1	TGTGCCAGCAGCCCGGGGGGGCCTGGGCAGTTCTTC	CASSPGGPGQFF